These 23 T cell receptor beta chains were sequenced from one sample in a study of beta chain features in type 1 diabetes. The sequenced template was cDNA made from the entire isolated RNA. TCRdb's copy holds only in-frame clones and misses some; the assay was immunoSEQ multiplex PCR. The table records fewer than 350,000 clones, roughly a fifth of them present only once. The sequencing input was naive CD4+ T cells from blood. These TCRs come from a woman between 18 and 29 years old in good health.

This clone has a handful of counts. V and J are TRBV5-1 and TRBJ2-2; 8 nucleotides match TRBD1. Germline V gene data show CDR1 as SGHRS and CDR2 as YFSETQ. This CDR3 comprises 16 residues. The ends lost 4 bases at V and 2 bases at J; junction bases unmatched: 7. The CDR3 region has the DNA TGCGCCAGCAGCCCGAGGACAGGGTCCAACACCGGGGAGCTGTTTTTT. Translating gives CASSPRTGSNTGELFF.

This clone was observed a handful of times. V usage is TRBV29-1 and J usage is TRBJ1-4; the D gene is possibly TRBD1 (5 bases). Trimming removed 6 bases from V and 0 bases from J, with 8 bases in between. Looked up from germline, CDR1 is SQVTM and CDR2 is ANQGSEA. This CDR3 contains 13 residues. In DNA form, the CDR3 reads TGCAGCGTGGGGACTTCAACTAATGAAAAACTGTTTTTT. Residues: CSVGTSTNEKLFF.

This chain links TRBV7-6 with TRBJ2-2; 7 bases line up with TRBD2. The length of the CDR3 is 15 residues. V gave up 3 bases and J gave up 4 bases; unmatched junction bases: 5. CDR1 is SGHVS and CDR2 is FNYEAQ in the germline V gene. In DNA, the CDR3 is TGTGCCAGCAGCTTCAGCGGGGCTGGCACCGGGGAGCTGTTTTTT. It codes for CASSFSGAGTGELFF.

This clone was counted a single time. This rearrangement joins TRBV30 to TRBJ1-4, with D possibly TRBD1 on 5 matching bases. V lost 2 bases and J 7 bases, leaving 14 bases between the germline ends. CDR3 length: 14 residues. Germline V gene data show CDR1 as GTSNPN and CDR2 as SVGIG (reference sequence). CDR3 coding DNA: TGTGCCTGGAGTCCCCAGGGCGGGGGTGAAAAACTGTTTTTT. Its protein product is CAWSPQGGGEKLFF.

In its sample, this clone was seen a few times. V and J are TRBV7-8 and TRBJ2-3, with TRBD1 identical over 11 bases. Germline V lookup: CDR1 SGHVS, CDR2 FQNEAQ. V trimming: 5 bases; J trimming: 5 bases; junction bases outside the gene matches: 6. The CDR3 covers 15 residues. The DNA for the CDR3 is TGTGCCAGCAGCCCCGGACAGGGGGCAGGAGATACGCAGTATTTT. This translates into CASSPGQGAGDTQYF.

The chain carries TRBV11-2 and TRBJ2-7; TRBD2 matches 8 bases. V trimming: 2 bases; J trimming: 0 bases; junction bases outside the gene matches: 6. Germline CDR1 is SGHAT and CDR2 is FQNNGV. The CDR3 covers 16 residues. CDR3 in amino acids: CASSLLFSGSSYEQYF. The CDR3 DNA sequence: TGTGCCAGCAGCTTACTTTTCAGCGGGAGCTCCTACGAGCAGTACTTC.

The genes are TRBV11-2 and TRBJ2-7; TRBD1 aligns across 8 bases. Trimming took 3 bases from V and 3 from J; bases not matched to a gene: 4. Looked up from germline, CDR1 is SGHAT and CDR2 is FQNNGV. The CDR3 runs 14 residues. The CDR3 DNA is TGTGCCAGCAGCTTTACCACAGGGGGCTACGAGCAGTACTTC. It yields the protein CASSFTTGGYEQYF.

This clone has just a few counts. This rearrangement joins TRBV7-8 to TRBJ1-5; D possibly corresponds to TRBD1 (6 bases). The CDR3 covers 15 residues. V lost 1 base to trimming and J lost 0 bases, with 7 bases between them. The germline gives CDR1 SGHVS, CDR2 FQNEAQ. DNA for the CDR3: TGTGCCAGCAGCTTAGAGGGGGATAGCAATCAGCCCCAGCATTTT. Its protein is CASSLEGDSNQPQHF.

V gene TRBV5-1 combines with J gene TRBJ2-7; 14 bases align to TRBD2. From germline, CDR1 is SGHRS and CDR2 YFSETQ. Trimming removed 4 bases from V and 5 bases from J; junction bases left unmatched: 11. This CDR3 has 17 amino acids. CDR3: CASSMGLAGVEADEQYF. The CDR3 DNA reads TGCGCCAGCAGCATGGGACTAGCGGGAGTCGAAGCGGACGAGCAGTACTTC.

CDR3 sequence reads: CAWSVWQGSGYTF. The CDR3 DNA follows: TGTGCCTGGAGTGTGTGGCAGGGGAGCGGCTACACCTTC. This chain connects TRBV30 to TRBJ1-2; maybe TRBD1 (6 bases). The CDR3 runs to 13 residues. CDR1 and CDR2 from the germline V gene are GTSNPN and SVGIG (reference sequence). V dropped 0 bases and J dropped 8 bases, with 13 bases sitting between them. Full variable domain (missing parts from reference TRBV30 and TRBJ1-2): SQTIHQWPATLVQPVGSPLSLECTVEGTSNPNLYWYRQAAGRGLQLLFYSVGIGQISSEVPQNLSASRPQDRQFILSSKKLLLSDSGFYLCAWSVWQGSGYTFGSGTRLTVV.

There are a few counts of this clone. The chain recombines TRBV11-2 with TRBJ1-1, with D hard to call. Trimming removed 1 base at V and 0 bases at J, with 9 bases between. The CDR3 length is 15 residues. Germline CDR1 SGHAT, CDR2 FQNNGV. The CDR3, as DNA: TGTGCCAGCAGCTTAGGGTCCGGGGTGAACACTGAAGCTTTCTTT. Translating gives CASSLGSGVNTEAFF.

This clone was found a few times. The chain couples TRBV5-6 to TRBJ1-2; 8 bases match TRBD1. Germline values: CDR1 SGHDT, CDR2 YYEEEE. This CDR3 spans 13 amino acids. V dropped 5 bases and J dropped 6; count of bases not matched to a gene: 6. The DNA for the CDR3 is TGTGCCAGCAGTTATGACAGGGGAAATGGCTACACCTTC. It codes for CASSYDRGNGYTF.

This chain connects TRBV18 to TRBJ2-6, with D unclear. The CDR3 is made up of 14 amino acids. CDR1 KGHSH and CDR2 LQKENI come from the germline V gene. Trimming stripped 6 bases from V and 2 bases from J, with 8 bases between. The CDR3 DNA sequence: TGTGCCAGCTCGCGCGAGGCTGGGGCCAACGTCCTGACTTTC. It is translated as CASSREAGANVLTF.

This clone was seen more than once but under ten times. The gene calls are TRBV5-4 and TRBJ1-2, with D perhaps matching TRBD1 (5 bases). V was clipped by 4 bases and J by 2 bases, with 12 bases between them. This CDR3 is 14 amino acids long. Germline V gives CDR1 SGHNT, CDR2 YYREEE (reference sequence). CDR3: CASSPGVENYGYTF. The CDR3 coding sequence is TGTGCCAGCAGCCCGGGGGTGGAAAACTATGGCTACACCTTC.

This clone was detected a few times. The J gene is TRBJ1-4, the V gene TRBV2; D is unresolved. Deletions cut 5 bases from V and 5 bases from J, with 9 bases between. The CDR3 is made up of 13 amino acids. Per the germline V gene, CDR1 is SNHLY and CDR2 is FYNNEI. The CDR3 bases are TGTGCCAGCAGTCCCGAGAGAAATGAAAAACTGTTTTTT. The encoded protein is CASSPERNEKLFF. The full variable domain, with the rest looked up from reference TRBV2 and TRBJ1-4, is EPEVTQTPSHQVTQMGQEVILRCVPISNHLYFYWYRQILGQKVEFLVSFYNNEISEKSEIFDDQFSVERPDGSNFTLKIRSTKLEDSAMYFCASSPERNEKLFFGSGTQLSVL.

J is TRBJ2-7 and V is TRBV18; D is uncertain. CDR1 and CDR2 from the germline V gene are KGHSH and LQKENI. Trimming removed 4 bases at V and 2 bases at J, with 12 bases between. The CDR3 contains 14 residues. The CDR3 loop is CASSLDEVPYEQYF. CDR3 DNA sequence: TGTGCCAGCTCACTAGATGAGGTTCCCTACGAGCAGTACTTC.

V usage is TRBV4-1 and J usage is TRBJ1-1; TRBD1 matches at 12 bases. CDR1 and CDR2 from the germline V gene are MGHRA and YSYEKL. J was trimmed by 6 bases and V by 4 bases; bases with no gene match: 12. There are 17 residues in the CDR3. CDR3 in DNA: TGCGCCAGCAGCCGCTTATTACCGGGACAGGGGGCGGCTGAAGCTTTCTTT. Amino acids: CASSRLLPGQGAAEAFF.

This clone appeared a few times. The V and J genes are TRBV4-2 and TRBJ2-1, with 8 positions matching TRBD2. Germline V lookup: CDR1 LGHNA, CDR2 YNFKEQ. J lost 6 bases, V lost 0 bases, and 7 bases had no gene match. This CDR3 comprises 16 residues. In DNA, the CDR3 is TGTGCCAGCAGCCAAGATTTTGCGGGAGGCGGCAATGAGCAGTTCTTC. This codes for CASSQDFAGGGNEQFF.

J is TRBJ1-1 and V is TRBV5-1; no reliable D call. The germline V gene has CDR1 SGHRS and CDR2 YFSETQ. V was trimmed by 0 bases and J by 3 bases, leaving 12 bases between them. CDR3 length: 15 amino acids. The CDR3 loop reads CASSLERVEDTEAFF. The DNA of the CDR3 is TGCGCCAGCAGCTTGGAGAGGGTGGAGGACACTGAAGCTTTCTTT.

There are a few counts of this clone. The chain joins TRBV7-9 to TRBJ1-1; 8 bases line up with TRBD1. Germline CDR1 and CDR2: SEHNR and FQNEAQ (reference sequence). This CDR3 is 14 amino acids long. Trimming at V came to 5 bases and at J to 0 bases, leaving 2 bases not matched to a gene. CDR3 amino acids: CASSETGVNTEAFF. The CDR3 bases are TGTGCCAGCAGCGAGACAGGGGTGAACACTGAAGCTTTCTTT. Full variable domain (rest looked up from reference TRBV7-9 and TRBJ1-1): DTGVSQNPRHKITKRGQNVTFRCDPISEHNRLYWYRQTLGQGPEFLTYFQNEAQLEKSRLLSDRFSAERPKGSFSTLEIQRTEQGDSAMYLCASSETGVNTEAFFGQGTRLTVV.

V usage is TRBV5-1 and J usage is TRBJ2-5; 8 bases line up with TRBD2. The CDR3 consists of 15 residues. V gave up 7 bases and J gave up 1 base; unmatched junction bases: 9. Germline CDR1 is SGHRS and CDR2 is YFSETQ. CDR3: CASGILAGSQETQYF. The DNA for the CDR3 is TGCGCCAGCGGGATTCTAGCGGGTTCCCAAGAGACCCAGTACTTC. Combining the CDR3 with reference TRBV5-1 and TRBJ2-5 gives the whole variable domain KAGVTQTPRYLIKTRGQQVTLSCSPISGHRSVSWYQQTPGQGLQFLFEYFSETQRNKGNFPGRFSGRQFSNSRSEMNVSTLELGDSALYLCASGILAGSQETQYFGPGTRLLVL.

CDR3 sequence: CASSPTGVFEKLFF. The CDR3 DNA follows: TGTGCCAGCAGTCCGACAGGGGTTTTTGAAAAACTGTTTTTT. The V gene is TRBV6-5, the J gene TRBJ1-4; TRBD1 agrees at 8 bases. Germline V gene lookup returns CDR1 MNHEY and CDR2 SVGAGI. J was trimmed by 7 bases and V by 5 bases; bases with no gene match: 6. This CDR3 comprises 14 residues.

The chain joins TRBV9 to TRBJ2-3, with TRBD2 identical over 13 bases. J lost 5 bases, V lost 2 bases, and 2 bases had no gene match. This CDR3 region has 15 residues. CDR1 is SGDLS and CDR2 is YYNGEE in the germline V gene. CDR3 sequence: CASSVRLAGGDTQYF. The CDR3 region has the DNA TGTGCCAGCAGCGTTAGACTAGCGGGGGGAGATACGCAGTATTTT. Full variable domain (outside the CDR3, taken from reference TRBV9 and TRBJ2-3): DSGVTQTPKHLITATGQRVTLRCSPRSGDLSVYWYQQSLDQGLQFLIQYYNGEERAKGNILERFSAQQFPDLHSELNLSSLELGDSALYFCASSVRLAGGDTQYFGPGTRLTVL.